A single sample is the source of the 3 T cell receptor beta chains below, sequenced in a study of blood T cell repertoires in COVID-19. Clones were sequenced by immunoSEQ multiplex PCR, and TCRdb holds only the in-frame ones, with some missing. The repertoire holds about 280,000 clones, with about four fifths as singletons. Source material: PBMCs or T cells enriched from blood (not recorded which). Receptors were obtained from a man between 40 and 49 years old who had been exposed to COVID-19.

This sequence joins TRBV3-1 (or the pseudogene TRBV3-2) and TRBJ1-1; tentative D call: TRBD1 (5 bases). The length of the CDR3 is 14 residues. The V end lost 6 bases, the J end lost 3 bases, and 14 bases lay between the germline ends. Germline CDR1 is LGHDT and CDR2 is YNNKEL (reference sequence). CDR3 residues: CASRLGGSYTEAFF. DNA of the CDR3: TGTGCCAGCAGACTGGGGGGGAGTTACACTGAAGCTTTCTTT.

The gene calls are TRBV5-6 and TRBJ2-7; 9 bases fit TRBD1. In germline, CDR1 is SGHDT, CDR2 YYEEEE. CDR3 size: 14 residues. V dropped 0 bases and J dropped 4; count of bases not matched to a gene: 2. CDR3 DNA: TGTGCCAGCAGCTTGGTGGACAGGGGTTACGAGCAGTACTTC. Translated: CASSLVDRGYEQYF.

This clone occurred once. The chain uses TRBV3-1 (or the pseudogene TRBV3-2) and TRBJ2-3, with D tentatively TRBD2 (5 bases). CDR3 size: 16 residues. The germline V and J ends were trimmed by 0 bases and 2 bases, with 12 bases remaining between them. Germline V gives CDR1 LGHDT, CDR2 YNNKEL (reference sequence). CDR3 DNA sequence: TGTGCCAGCAGCCAAGAAACTGAGCGGTACACAGATACGCAGTATTTT. It translates to CASSQETERYTDTQYF.